This T cell receptor beta chain is drawn from a study of blood T cell repertoires in COVID-19. The wider study: PBMCs, B-cell-depleted T cells, or T cells were the source of the cDNA or gDNA that made up the material.

Original processing methods: Reference gene primers were amplified, and this amplification served to estimate nucleated cell counts. The protocol was immunoSEQ multiplex PCR, while the TCRdb copy is restricted to in-frame clones and leaves out a portion. V, J and clone size were drawn from that table, and D and trimming were deduced from the DNA. The sample holds 45,000 to 55,000 clones; over 70% are singletons and the top ten take 3.5%. The length of the CDR3 is 13 residues. CDR1 and CDR2 (germline): KGHSH, LQKENI. Trimming left V 3 bases short and J 4 bases short, with 7 bases between. This sequence originates from a human donor in a cohort sampled during active COVID-19. The sample taken for sequencing was peripheral blood. The chain combines TRBV18 with TRBJ1-5; D call uncertain. DNA for the CDR3: TGTGCCAGCTCACCCACAAGTAATCAGCCCCAGCATTTT. Its protein product is CASSPTSNQPQHF.